These 5 T cell receptor beta chains originate from one sample sequenced in a study of T cells in Graves' hyperthyroidism and ophthalmopathy. TCR beta CDR3 regions were amplified from RNA transcripts. An initial round of RT-PCR targeting the TCR CDR3 relied on the HTBI primer set. MiXCR was run by TCRdb on the multiplex PCR reads, yielding one entry per CDR3 protein. Of more than 350,000 distinct CDR3 sequences in the sample, about 15% were seen once. Sequenced material: blood. The receptor source for this set is a woman in her twenties or thirties with Graves' hyperthyroidism.

J is TRBJ1-5 and V is TRBV4-1, with 8 bases lining up with TRBD1. This CDR3 region has 16 residues. J gave up 7 bases and V 1 base, and 9 bases lay outside the gene matches. Germline lookup yields CDR1 MGHRA and CDR2 YSYEKL. Here the CDR3 DNA reads TGCGCCAGCAGCCAAGGAGGGGCAGGGGGCGGACAGCCCCAGCATTTT. This encodes CASSQGGAGGGQPQHF.

This clonotype was picked up many times. The chain recombines TRBV28 with TRBJ2-1; D uncertain. Deletions cut 3 bases from V and 0 bases from J, with 6 bases between. From germline, CDR1 is MDHEN and CDR2 SYDVKM. The CDR3 has 14 residues. Here the CDR3 DNA reads TGTGCCAGCAGTTTGGGGTTCTCCTACAATGAGCAGTTCTTC. It is translated as CASSLGFSYNEQFF.

This clonotype was found many times. The V call is TRBV28, the J call TRBJ2-7, with D unclear. Germline V CDR1 and CDR2: MDHEN, SYDVKM. V was shortened by 6 bases and J by 5 bases, with 23 bases between the two germline ends. The CDR3 has 16 residues. This chain's CDR3 is CASRSERGPLRDEQYF. The CDR3 DNA is TGTGCCAGCAGGTCGGAGAGAGGTCCTCTCCGGGACGAGCAGTACTTC.

This clonotype was recorded at least ten times. The chain uses TRBV3-1 and TRBJ2-1, with D uncertain. Germline values: CDR1 LGHDT, CDR2 YNNKEL (reference sequence). The CDR3 sequence is 14 residues long. Trimming left V 2 bases short and J 4 bases short, with 9 bases between. The CDR3 loop is CASSQNIRYNEQFF. The CDR3 DNA sequence: TGTGCCAGCAGCCAAAATATCCGGTACAATGAGCAGTTCTTC.

Ten or more counts support this clonotype. This chain uses TRBV7-2 with TRBJ2-7, with 7 bases that match TRBD2. The CDR3 consists of 14 residues. The germline V gene encodes CDR1 SGHTA and CDR2 FQGNSA. The V segment lost 4 bases and the J segment 0 bases; nucleotides outside the gene matches: 3. The CDR3 protein is CASSSAGVSYEQYF. CDR3 coding DNA: TGTGCCAGCAGCTCCGCGGGGGTCTCCTACGAGCAGTACTTC.